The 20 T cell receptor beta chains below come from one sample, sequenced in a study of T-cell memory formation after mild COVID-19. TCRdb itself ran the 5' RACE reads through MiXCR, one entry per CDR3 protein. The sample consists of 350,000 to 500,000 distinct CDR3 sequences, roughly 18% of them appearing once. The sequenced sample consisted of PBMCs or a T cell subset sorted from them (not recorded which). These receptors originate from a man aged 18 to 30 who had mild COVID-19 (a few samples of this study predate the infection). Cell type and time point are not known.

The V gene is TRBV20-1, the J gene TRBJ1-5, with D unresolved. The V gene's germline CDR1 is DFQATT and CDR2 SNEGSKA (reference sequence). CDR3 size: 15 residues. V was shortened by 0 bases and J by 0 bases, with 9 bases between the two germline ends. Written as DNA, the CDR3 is TGCAGTGCTAGAGATCTGGGCACTAGCAATCAGCCCCAGCATTTT. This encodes CSARDLGTSNQPQHF.

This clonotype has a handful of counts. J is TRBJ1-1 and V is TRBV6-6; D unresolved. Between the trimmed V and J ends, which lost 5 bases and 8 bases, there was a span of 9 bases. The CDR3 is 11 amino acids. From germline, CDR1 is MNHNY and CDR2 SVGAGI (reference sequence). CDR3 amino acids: CASSPAGEAFF. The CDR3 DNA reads TGTGCCAGCAGTCCAGCCGGCGAAGCTTTCTTT.

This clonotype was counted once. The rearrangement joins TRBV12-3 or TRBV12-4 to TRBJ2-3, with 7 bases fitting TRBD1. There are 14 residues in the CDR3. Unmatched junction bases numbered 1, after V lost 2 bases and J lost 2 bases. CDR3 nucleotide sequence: TGTGCCAGCAGTTTACAGGGGGTCACAGATACGCAGTATTTT. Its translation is CASSLQGVTDTQYF.

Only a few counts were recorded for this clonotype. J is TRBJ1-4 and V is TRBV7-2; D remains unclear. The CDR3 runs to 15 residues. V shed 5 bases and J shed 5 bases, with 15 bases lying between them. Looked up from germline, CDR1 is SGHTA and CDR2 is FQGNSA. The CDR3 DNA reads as TGTGCCAGCAGCCCTAGGGCGAGTTCGAATGAAAAACTGTTTTTT. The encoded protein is CASSPRASSNEKLFF.

CDR3 nucleotide sequence: TGTGCCAGCAGCTTATACGGGGGTGTATACAATGAGCAGTTCTTC. As protein: CASSLYGGVYNEQFF. The rearrangement uses TRBV7-3 and TRBJ2-1, with a possible D match to TRBD2 (6 bases). This CDR3 has 15 residues. V was trimmed by 2 bases and J by 4 bases, leaving 12 bases between them. Per germline, CDR1 SGHTA and CDR2 FQGTGA.

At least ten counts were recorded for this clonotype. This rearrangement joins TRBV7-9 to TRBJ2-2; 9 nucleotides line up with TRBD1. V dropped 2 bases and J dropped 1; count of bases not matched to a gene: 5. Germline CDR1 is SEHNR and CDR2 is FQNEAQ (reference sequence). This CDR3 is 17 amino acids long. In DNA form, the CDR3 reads TGTGCCAGCAGCTTATTACAGGGGGCCTTGAACACCGGGGAGCTGTTTTTT. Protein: CASSLLQGALNTGELFF.

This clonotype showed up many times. The CDR3 DNA is TGTGCCAGCAGCTTAGAACGCCCGGGTGCTAGCTCCTACGAGCAGTACTTC. Protein sequence: CASSLERPGASSYEQYF. V gene TRBV13 combines with J gene TRBJ2-7; D gene uncertain. The germline gives CDR1 PRHDT, CDR2 FYEKMQ (reference sequence). The CDR3 runs to 17 residues. V was cut by 1 base and J by 0 bases, with 16 bases left in between. Based on the CDR3 plus reference TRBV13 and TRBJ2-7, the full variable domain is AAGVIQSPRHLIKEKRETATLKCYPIPRHDTVYWYQQGPGQDPQFLISFYEKMQSDKGSIPDRFSAQQFSDYHSELNMSSLELGDSALYFCASSLERPGASSYEQYFGPGTRLTVT.

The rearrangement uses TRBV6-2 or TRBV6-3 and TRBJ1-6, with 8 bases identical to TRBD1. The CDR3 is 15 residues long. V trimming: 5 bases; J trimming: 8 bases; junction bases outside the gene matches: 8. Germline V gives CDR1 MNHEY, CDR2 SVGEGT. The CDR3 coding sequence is TGTGCCAGCAGTGGACAGGGCGGCCGGCATTCACCCCTCCACTTT. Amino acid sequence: CASSGQGGRHSPLHF.

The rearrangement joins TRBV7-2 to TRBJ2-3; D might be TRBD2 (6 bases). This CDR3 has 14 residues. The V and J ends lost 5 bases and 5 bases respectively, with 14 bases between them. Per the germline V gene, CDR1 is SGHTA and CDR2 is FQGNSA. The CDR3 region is CASSISGSGDTQYF. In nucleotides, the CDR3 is TGTGCCAGCAGCATTAGCGGTTCCGGAGATACGCAGTATTTT. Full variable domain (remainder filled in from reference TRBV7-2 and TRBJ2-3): GAGVSQSPSNKVTEKGKDVELRCDPISGHTALYWYRQSLGQGLEFLIYFQGNSAPDKSGLPSDRFSAERTGGSVSTLTIQRTQQEDSAVYLCASSISGSGDTQYFGPGTRLTVL.

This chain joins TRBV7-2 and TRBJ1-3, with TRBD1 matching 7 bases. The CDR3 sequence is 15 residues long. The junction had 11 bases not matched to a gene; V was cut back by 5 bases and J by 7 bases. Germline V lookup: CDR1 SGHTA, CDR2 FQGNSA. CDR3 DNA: TGTGCCAGCAGCGCCTCGACAGGGTCAGTCAACACCATATATTTT. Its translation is CASSASTGSVNTIYF.

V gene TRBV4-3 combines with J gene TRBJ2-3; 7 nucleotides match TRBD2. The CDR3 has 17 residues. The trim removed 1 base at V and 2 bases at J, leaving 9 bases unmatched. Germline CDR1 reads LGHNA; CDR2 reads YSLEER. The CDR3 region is CASSQGASGELTDTQYF. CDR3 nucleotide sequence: TGCGCCAGCAGCCAAGGCGCCAGCGGGGAACTCACAGATACGCAGTATTTT.

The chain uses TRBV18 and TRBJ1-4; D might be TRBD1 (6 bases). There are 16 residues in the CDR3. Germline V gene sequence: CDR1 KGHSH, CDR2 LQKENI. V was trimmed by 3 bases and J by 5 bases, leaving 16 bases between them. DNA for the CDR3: TGTGCCAGCTCACCGCCCCCGGGGGCCTCAAATGAAAAACTGTTTTTT. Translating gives CASSPPPGASNEKLFF.

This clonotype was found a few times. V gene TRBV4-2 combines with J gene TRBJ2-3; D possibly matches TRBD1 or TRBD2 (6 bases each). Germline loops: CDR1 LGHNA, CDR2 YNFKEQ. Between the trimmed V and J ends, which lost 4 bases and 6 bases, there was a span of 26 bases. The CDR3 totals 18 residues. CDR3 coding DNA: TGTGCCAGCAGCCCCGATAGGGGGACTCTAACGATTGCGGATACGCAGTATTTT. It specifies CASSPDRGTLTIADTQYF.

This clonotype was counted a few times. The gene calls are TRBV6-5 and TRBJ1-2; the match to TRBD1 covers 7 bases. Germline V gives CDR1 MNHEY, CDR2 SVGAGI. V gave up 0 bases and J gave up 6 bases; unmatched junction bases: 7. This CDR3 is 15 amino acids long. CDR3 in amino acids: CASSYSHRGTHGYTF. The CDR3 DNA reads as TGTGCCAGCAGTTACTCTCACAGGGGAACCCATGGCTACACCTTC.

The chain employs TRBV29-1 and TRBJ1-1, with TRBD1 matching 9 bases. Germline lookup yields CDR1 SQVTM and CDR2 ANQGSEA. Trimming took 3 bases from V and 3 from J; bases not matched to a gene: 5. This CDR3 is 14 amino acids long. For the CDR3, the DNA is TGCAGCGTTGAGTGGGACAGGGTCCACACTGAAGCTTTCTTT. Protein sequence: CSVEWDRVHTEAFF.

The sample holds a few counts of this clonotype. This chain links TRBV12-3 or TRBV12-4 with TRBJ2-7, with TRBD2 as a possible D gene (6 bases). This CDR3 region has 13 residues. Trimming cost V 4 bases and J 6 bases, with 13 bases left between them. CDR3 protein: CASSSGSYTEQYV. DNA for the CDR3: TGTGCCAGCAGTTCCGGGAGCTACACCGAGCAGTACGTC.

This CDR3 is CASSQEQGYGYTF. The CDR3 bases are TGTGCCAGCAGCCAAGAACAGGGATATGGCTACACCTTC. This sequence joins TRBV4-2 and TRBJ1-2; tentative D call: TRBD1 (6 bases). CDR3 length equals 13 residues. Trimming cost V 0 bases and J 5 bases, with 7 bases left between them. Germline V gene lookup returns CDR1 LGHNA and CDR2 YNFKEQ.

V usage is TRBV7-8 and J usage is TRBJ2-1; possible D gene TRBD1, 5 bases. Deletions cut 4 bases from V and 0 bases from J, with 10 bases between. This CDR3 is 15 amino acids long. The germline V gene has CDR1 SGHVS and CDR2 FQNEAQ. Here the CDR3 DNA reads TGTGCCAGCAGCTCCAGGGTGGCCTCCTACAATGAGCAGTTCTTC. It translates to CASSSRVASYNEQFF.

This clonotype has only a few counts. The CDR3 reads CASSFGTMNTGELFF. The CDR3 nucleotides are TGTGCCAGCAGCTTTGGGACAATGAACACCGGGGAGCTGTTTTTT. V usage is TRBV7-2 and J usage is TRBJ2-2, with D tentatively TRBD1 (6 bases). The CDR3 has 15 amino acids. V was trimmed by 3 bases and J by 1 base, leaving 9 bases between them. Per the germline V gene, CDR1 is SGHTA and CDR2 is FQGNSA.

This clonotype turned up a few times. The chain's CDR3 is CSARESGPNTGELFF. CDR3 nucleotide sequence: TGCAGTGCTAGAGAGAGCGGTCCGAACACCGGGGAGCTGTTTTTT. The V call is TRBV20-1, the J call TRBJ2-2; D perhaps matches TRBD2 (5 bases). The CDR3 loop spans 15 amino acids. The ends were cut back, 0 bases at V and 0 bases at J, with 8 bases in the middle. Germline V CDR1 and CDR2: DFQATT, SNEGSKA (reference sequence).